The source of this T cell receptor (beta chain) is a study of control samples from healthy donors and cancer patients. V lost 9 bases and J 4 bases, leaving 6 bases between the germline ends. The CDR3 has 11 amino acids. Per germline, CDR1 WSHSY and CDR2 SAAADI. TCRdb's table, derived via immunoSEQ multiplex PCR, lists solely in-frame clones and lacks some. This sample has about 410,000 clones, with roughly 90% found just once. The clonotype was recovered from a man in his forties with head and neck cancer. The chain joins TRBV10-2 to TRBJ2-2; D is undetermined. Sequencing was carried out using PBMCs. For the CDR3, the DNA is TGCGCCAGTGGCATCACCGGGGAGCTGTTTTTT. Translating it yields CASGITGELFF.